This TCR beta chain was observed in a study of CD8 T cells in Susac syndrome. The J segment lost 10 bases and the V segment lost 1 base, leaving 4 bases of the junction unmatched. The CDR3 extends over 14 amino acids. Germline V lookup: CDR1 GTSNPN, CDR2 SVGIG (reference sequence). RNA in amounts of about 0.45 to 1 ug was reverse transcribed with random hexamers. In TCRdb, the immunoSEQ multiplex PCR reads were re-called with MiXCR into one record per CDR3 protein. The repertoire holds fewer than 150,000 distinct CDR3 sequences, with around 93% as singletons. TEMRA cells were FACS-enriched, unlike CD8+ and CD4+ T cells, which were negatively isolated. Overall study results and limits: Among people with Susac, CD8+ clonal expansion was greatest in TEMRA cells and active patients.

As for this clonotype: The antigen remains undetermined.

This TCR was sampled from a human donor with Susac syndrome. The sample taken for sequencing was CD8+ T cells from PBMCs. This chain links TRBV30 with TRBJ2-1; 13 bases map to TRBD2. The CDR3 region has the DNA TGTGCCTGGAGTGGGACTAGCGGGAGACAAGAGCAGTTCTTC. This sequence encodes CAWSGTSGRQEQFF.